Here is one TCR beta chain with its context. The antigen remains undetermined. These data originate in a study of cytomegalovirus exposure and HLA in healthy donors. Turning to the study itself: About 85 million unique TCR sequences came from HLA-typed donors in an early release. Study results and caveats: Among donors in an Asian-associated ancestry cluster, a later analysis reportedly found fewer N-insertions than the roughly 610-donor mean.

The CDR3 runs to 13 residues. The V end was cut by 9 bases, the J end by 3 bases, with 12 bases between. The germline gives CDR1 SNHLY, CDR2 FYNNEI. PCR involved 60 Vbeta and 13 Jbeta primers. Measured with immunoSEQ multiplex PCR; TCRdb has only the in-frame clones, and not every one. The data show roughly 250,000 clones, with around two thirds seen just once and roughly 2.4% held by the top ten. This TCR came from a female donor in good health and CMV-seronegative. J is TRBJ1-5 and V is TRBV2; no clear D gene. The sample comprised PBMCs. The CDR3, as DNA: TGTGCCAGTAACAGAGAATTCAATCAGCCCCAGCATTTT. Protein product: CASNREFNQPQHF.